The following is a T cell receptor (beta chain) sequence with its context. Per the original data handling: Scientists estimated how many nucleated cells there were by amplifying reference gene primers. The method was immunoSEQ multiplex PCR; TCRdb's version includes in-frame clones alone and lacks a portion of them. V and J calls and clone size follow that table, whereas D and trimming were derived from the DNA. The sample includes about 190,000 clones, over 75% seen only once; the top ten take about an eighth. The data were obtained in a study of blood T cell repertoires in COVID-19. Looking at the study overall: The origin of the acute and convalescent COVID-19 samples was the United States, Italy and Spain. T cells, B-cell-depleted T cells, or PBMCs supplied cDNA or gDNA.

CDR1 and CDR2 from the germline V gene are SGDLS and YYNGEE. V lost 0 bases and J 7 bases, leaving 16 bases between the germline ends. There are 15 residues in the CDR3. This chain connects TRBV9 to TRBJ2-5, with D perhaps matching TRBD2 (5 bases). The receptor was isolated from a woman in her fifties or sixties with acute or convalescent COVID-19. Material: peripheral blood. The CDR3 region is CASSVDLSGEMTQYF. The CDR3 DNA reads as TGTGCCAGCAGCGTAGACCTGAGCGGCGAGATGACCCAGTACTTC.